Listed below are T cell receptor beta chains from one sample, sequenced in a study of OX40 agonist ivuxolimab in advanced cancers. TCRdb's table, derived via immunoSEQ multiplex PCR, lists solely in-frame clones and lacks some. The sample comprises tens of thousands of clones, 89% of which are singletons, and 0.19% rests with the top ten. Source: CD4+ or CD8+ T cells sorted from blood, taken in a trial of the OX40 agonist ivuxolimab. Source of these receptors: an adult with an advanced solid tumor such as melanoma, head and neck, liver or kidney cancer. CDR3s include the opening cysteine and the closing phenylalanine or tryptophan. The D gene is left open where the match is weak. The size of a clone is reported for some rows only, either as once, few or many, or as a class for expanded clones.

J,length,D,V,size,CDR3,DNA
TRBJ2-1,14,TRBD2,TRBV15,.,CATSRRTSDNEQFF,TGTGCCACCAGCAGGCGGACTAGCGACAATGAGCAGTTCTTC
TRBJ2-1,15,TRBD2,TRBV4-1,.,CASRPGLAYYNEQFF,TGCGCCAGCAGACCGGGACTAGCGTATTACAATGAGCAGTTCTTC
TRBJ1-5,15,TRBD1,TRBV19,.,CASSIGDRNLQPQHF,TGTGCCAGTAGTATCGGGGACAGGAACCTTCAGCCCCAGCATTTT
TRBJ1-5,15,.,TRBV2,.,CASKEEGRGNQPQHF,TGTGCCAGCAAAGAGGAGGGCAGGGGCAATCAGCCCCAGCATTTT
TRBJ2-2,13,.,TRBV27,.,CASSFIGTGELFF,TGTGCCAGCAGTTTCATAGGGACCGGGGAGCTGTTTTTT
TRBJ1-1,13,TRBD1,TRBV7-7,few,CASSPGTGERGFF,TGTGCTAGCAGCCCTGGGACAGGGGAACGGGGTTTCTTT
TRBJ1-5,13,.,TRBV27,.,CASSMRRDQPQHF,TGTGCCAGCAGTATGAGGAGGGATCAGCCCCAGCATTTT
TRBJ1-5,15,TRBD1,TRBV27,.,CASRYRGLGDQPQHF,TGTGCCAGCAGGTACAGGGGGCTAGGGGATCAGCCCCAGCATTTT
TRBJ1-5,13,.,TRBV30,.,CAWTGRGNQPQHF,TGTGCCTGGACGGGACGGGGCAATCAGCCCCAGCATTTT
TRBJ1-2,12,.,TRBV7-9,.,CASSSIRGGYTF,TGTGCCAGCAGCTCAATACGGGGTGGCTACACCTTC
TRBJ2-3,18,.,TRBV15,.,CATSRGLPGATSTDTQYF,TGTGCCACCAGCAGAGGTCTCCCAGGGGCTACCTCCACAGATACGCAGTATTTT
TRBJ2-2,14,.,TRBV7-9,.,CATTGRANTGELFF,TGTGCTACCACGGGGCGAGCGAACACCGGGGAGCTGTTTTTT
TRBJ2-7,17,.,TRBV27,.,CASRDQGGGSFYYEQYF,TGTGCCAGCAGGGACCAAGGGGGTGGGTCGTTCTACTACGAGCAGTACTTC
TRBJ1-4,14,.,TRBV27,.,CASRLTGWNEKLFF,TGTGCCAGCAGGCTGACAGGCTGGAACGAAAAACTGTTTTTT
TRBJ2-7,15,.,TRBV28,.,CASSLLDPEPSEQYF,TGTGCCAGCAGTTTATTGGACCCAGAGCCTTCCGAGCAGTACTTC
TRBJ1-3,13,.,TRBV11-3,.,CASSLMLGNTIYF,TGTGCCAGCAGCTTAATGCTTGGAAACACCATATATTTT
TRBJ2-7,12,TRBD1,TRBV5-1,.,CASRWQGDEQYF,TGCGCCAGCAGGTGGCAGGGGGACGAGCAGTACTTC
TRBJ1-6,15,.,TRBV7-8,.,CASSPQGSLNSPLHF,TGTGCCAGCAGCCCTCAGGGCTCCCTAAATTCACCCCTCCACTTT
TRBJ1-2,15,TRBD1,TRBV6-1,.,CASSEWQDRGGGYTF,TGTGCCAGCAGTGAATGGCAAGACAGGGGGGGAGGCTACACCTTC
TRBJ1-4,16,TRBD1,TRBV7-9,.,CASSFSPGQGDEKLFF,TGTGCCAGCAGCTTTTCGCCGGGACAGGGAGATGAAAAACTGTTTTTT
TRBJ1-6,14,.,TRBV19,.,CASADRYLNSPLHF,TGTGCCAGCGCCGACAGGTACTTGAATTCACCCCTCCACTTT
TRBJ1-2,14,.,TRBV5-4,.,CASSLLNNNYGYTF,TGTGCCAGCAGCTTGCTTAATAATAACTATGGCTACACCTTC
TRBJ1-2,16,TRBD1,TRBV27,once,CASSLAWGQGVYGYTF,TGTGCCAGCAGTTTGGCATGGGGACAGGGGGTCTATGGCTACACCTTC
TRBJ1-2,15,.,TRBV6-6,.,CASSYQPGGNYGYTF,TGTGCCAGCAGTTACCAGCCGGGGGGAAACTATGGCTACACCTTC
TRBJ1-1,17,.,TRBV14,.,CASSQFGPGTLNTEAFF,TGTGCCAGCAGCCAATTCGGGCCCGGGACCTTGAACACTGAAGCTTTCTTT
TRBJ2-2,15,TRBD1,TRBV7-7,.,CASSPAGQGYGELFF,TGTGCTAGCAGCCCGGCCGGACAGGGATACGGGGAGCTGTTTTTT